The 3 T cell receptor beta chains below were found in one sample sequenced in a study of T cells in Graves' hyperthyroidism and ophthalmopathy. Amplified regions were TCR beta CDR3 sequences from RNA transcripts. First-round RT-PCR with HTBI primers amplified the TCR CDR3 region. Via MiXCR, TCRdb re-called the multiplex PCR reads, giving one row per CDR3 protein. Of about 53,000 distinct CDR3 sequences listed, around 48% are singletons. Sequencing was carried out using blood. The receptors come from a woman aged 25 to 39 with Graves' ophthalmopathy.

The genes are TRBV20-1 and TRBJ1-1, with a tentative D call TRBD1 (5 bases). Germline CDR1 reads DFQATT; CDR2 reads SNEGSKA (reference sequence). CDR3 length equals 14 residues. Trimming cost V 0 bases and J 8 bases, with 16 bases left between them. In DNA, the CDR3 is TGCAGTGCTAGAGATCCGGGGTATGGGACGGAAGCTTTCTTT. Translated, it gives CSARDPGYGTEAFF.

The sample holds many counts of this clonotype. The DNA for the CDR3 is TGCGCCAGCAGCCATGGCAGGGGGACTGAAGCTTTCTTT. Amino acid sequence: CASSHGRGTEAFF. This chain joins TRBV4-1 and TRBJ1-1, with 7 bases matching TRBD1. V shed 3 bases and J 5 bases; nucleotides not matched to a gene: 3. The germline gives CDR1 MGHRA, CDR2 YSYEKL. The CDR3 runs 13 residues.

In its sample, this clonotype was seen many times. The chain recombines TRBV5-8 with TRBJ1-2; no definite D call. Per germline, CDR1 SGHTS and CDR2 YDEGEE. This CDR3 is built from 15 residues. Trimming pared 4 bases from V and 4 bases from J, leaving 17 bases between. The CDR3 nucleotides are TGTGCCAGCAGCCCGACCTCGGGTCGGGGCTATGGCTACACCTTC. It codes for CASSPTSGRGYGYTF.